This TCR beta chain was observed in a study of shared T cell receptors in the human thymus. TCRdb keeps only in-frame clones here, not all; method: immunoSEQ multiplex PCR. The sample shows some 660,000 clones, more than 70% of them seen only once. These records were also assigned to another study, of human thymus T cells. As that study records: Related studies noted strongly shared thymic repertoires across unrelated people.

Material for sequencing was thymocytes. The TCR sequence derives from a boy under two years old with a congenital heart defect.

The CDR3 coding sequence is TGTGCCACCGAGGGGGCGGGGGGCTACAATGAGCAGTTCTTC. Encoded protein: CATEGAGGYNEQFF. The chain links TRBV28 to TRBJ2-1; D possibly corresponds to TRBD2 (8 bases). The V gene's germline CDR1 is MDHEN and CDR2 SYDVKM. The CDR3 is 14 residues long. Trimming shortened V by 10 bases and J by 3 bases, and 16 bases separated the two germline ends.